This T cell receptor beta chain came from a study of CD8+CD57+ T cells in acquired aplastic anemia listed by TCRdb under 2018. A note on the overall study: DNA extracted from sorted CD4+ and CD8+ cells had a mean of roughly 3.4 ug, with a range of about 0.18 to 27.4 ug. An average of about 10 million reads for CD4+ cells and around 11 million reads for CD8+ cells was obtained from healthy donor samples.

Genomic DNA served as template for TCR beta VDJ combination and CDR3 sequence profiling. An Illumina HiSeq 2000 was used for TCR repertoire sequencing. In the original analysis: TRBV/TRBJ rearrangement plots, CDR3 size and DJ length profiles, and Simpson's diversity index were used to evaluate the repertoires. Whichever DNA sequence was most abundant in the deep sequencing data was defined as the immunodominant clone. CDR3 amino acid sequences were screened for sharing across subjects and compared with published repertoires and the VDJdb database. TCRdb reran the public reads through fastp at Q25 and MiXCR, keeping productive beta chains. All rows with the same CDR3 protein become a single entry with the most common DNA and genes. The V and J calls and clone size are TCRdb's, not the authors'. This sample is represented by 200,000 to 250,000 distinct CDR3 sequences; approximately 57% of them were singletons. The ten top clones hold approximately 30% of the sample.

What the research found in general, with its limitations: Roughly 29 CD8+ CDR3 sequences were shared between patients and controls but appeared highly expressed in patients and within their immunodominant clones. CD8+ Simpson's diversity did not differ significantly between patients and healthy controls (P=0.060).

TCR repertoires of sorted CD4+ and CD8+ blood T cells from severe aplastic anemia patients and healthy subjects were deep-sequenced in the study. Ficoll-Paque density gradient centrifugation was used to isolate peripheral blood mononuclear cells. CD4+ and CD8+ T cells were sorted by FACS or magnetic beads before DNA extraction. Comment on this clonotype: Its antigen target is currently unknown. Per-base quality was not reported, and no clone a single base away is much larger than it.

The sequence came from a human donor in good health. What was sequenced was sorted CD4+, CD8+, or CD8+CD57+ T cells (not recorded which) from PBMCs.

The DNA reads as follows: TGTGCCAGCAGCGTAGACGGGGGGGCCTCCGAGCAGTACTTC. Its product reads: CASSVDGGASEQYF. This chain joins TRBV9 to TRBJ2-7, with 8 bases aligning to TRBD2. The cysteine opens and the phenylalanine closes a CDR3 of 14 amino acids. Just the 42-base CDR3 DNA is kept, in frame starting at base 1. Via the germline V gene, CDR1 is SGDLS and CDR2 YYNGEE. V is trimmed back by 0 bases and J by 6 bases, and the junction contains 5 bases that no gene match accounts for.